These 28 T cell receptor beta chains were sequenced from one sample in a study of blood T cell repertoires in COVID-19. Method: immunoSEQ multiplex PCR; TCRdb's copy keeps in-frame clones and lacks some. Among under 75,000 clones listed, roughly 89% were seen once. Sequenced sample: peripheral blood. These receptors were taken from a man between 50 and 59 years old with active COVID-19.

This chain links TRBV7-9 with TRBJ2-7, with D tentatively TRBD2 (5 bases). Looked up from germline, CDR1 is SEHNR and CDR2 is FQNEAQ (reference sequence). CDR3 size: 13 residues. V dropped 3 bases and J dropped 3 bases, with 9 bases sitting between them. The CDR3 bases are TGTGCCAGCAGCTTTGACGGGGACTACGAGCAGTACTTC. It is translated as CASSFDGDYEQYF.

The chain joins TRBV6-2 or TRBV6-3 to TRBJ2-5; D remains unclear. Trimming took off 2 bases at V and 5 bases at J, with 9 bases between the two ends. Germline V gene data show CDR1 as MNHEY and CDR2 as SVGEGT. The CDR3 has 13 residues. CDR3 residues: CASSYGSWETQYF. CDR3 coding DNA: TGTGCCAGCAGTTACGGCTCATGGGAGACCCAGTACTTC.

The chain couples TRBV27 to TRBJ1-2; 9 bases fit TRBD1. With 2 bases clipped from V and 4 bases from J, the junction kept 5 bases outside the gene matches. This CDR3 is 15 amino acids long. Germline assignment: CDR1 MNHEY and CDR2 SMNVEV (reference sequence). The CDR3 sequence: CASSLNRGHGYGYTF. CDR3 nucleotide sequence: TGTGCCAGCAGTTTAAACAGGGGGCACGGCTATGGCTACACCTTC.

This rearrangement joins TRBV12-5 to TRBJ1-2; no clear D. Per the germline V gene, CDR1 is LGHNT and CDR2 is FRNRAP. CDR3 length: 14 amino acids. V lost 3 bases and J lost 4, with 12 bases in between. CDR3 sequence (DNA): TGTGCTAGTGGTTTCCGGGGATGGGCCTATGGCTACACCTTC. It codes for CASGFRGWAYGYTF.

V usage is TRBV19 and J usage is TRBJ1-2; possibly TRBD1 for D (5 bases). Looked up from germline, CDR1 is LNHDA and CDR2 is SQIVND (reference sequence). The V end was cut by 2 bases, the J end by 2 bases, with 12 bases between. The CDR3 has 15 residues. Here the CDR3 DNA reads TGTGCCAGTAGTATAACAGGAAAAAAAAACTATGGCTACACCTTC. It specifies CASSITGKKNYGYTF.

V is TRBV5-4 and J is TRBJ2-1; 10 nucleotides match TRBD2. The J segment lost 0 bases and the V segment lost 4 bases, leaving 7 bases of the junction unmatched. Germline assignment: CDR1 SGHNT and CDR2 YYREEE (reference sequence). CDR3 length: 17 residues. The CDR3 nucleotides read TGTGCCAGCAGCCACGGACTAGCGGCTTCCTCCTACAATGAGCAGTTCTTC. This codes for CASSHGLAASSYNEQFF.

In DNA, the CDR3 is TGTGCCAGCAGCTTAGTATCCGGGGGACAGGGGGAGGAGACCCAGTACTTC. Its protein product is CASSLVSGGQGEETQYF. The V call is TRBV7-2, the J call TRBJ2-5, with 11 bases matching TRBD1. With V trimmed by 1 base and J by 5 bases, 9 bases remained unmatched. The CDR3 extends over 17 amino acids. From germline, CDR1 is SGHTA and CDR2 FQGNSA.

The chain has TRBV5-5 and TRBJ2-5; maybe TRBD2 (7 bases). Germline assignment: CDR1 SGHKS and CDR2 YYEKEE (reference sequence). V was cut by 2 bases and J by 4 bases, with 12 bases left in between. The CDR3 has 14 residues. CDR3 sequence reads: CASSFGGALETQYF. The CDR3 nucleotides are TGTGCCAGCAGCTTTGGGGGGGCCTTAGAGACCCAGTACTTC.

This chain uses TRBV18 with TRBJ2-3, with 9 positions matching TRBD2. V lost 5 bases to trimming and J lost 0 bases; unmatched junction nucleotides: 3. Germline-derived CDR1 and CDR2 are KGHSH and LQKENI. The CDR3 loop spans 15 amino acids. Here the CDR3 reads CASSSTSGSTDTQYF. CDR3 in DNA: TGTGCCAGCTCATCAACTAGCGGGAGCACAGATACGCAGTATTTT.

CDR3 DNA: TGTGCCAGCGCCACAAGACCGGGTGAGGAGGAGACCCAGTACTTC. It specifies CASATRPGEEETQYF. The chain has TRBV4-2 and TRBJ2-5; D is unclear. The CDR3 runs to 15 residues. Trimming stripped 8 bases from V and 5 bases from J, with 21 bases between. Germline V gene sequence: CDR1 LGHNA, CDR2 YNFKEQ.

The chain recombines TRBV2 with TRBJ2-3; D might be TRBD2 (5 bases). Trimming took 1 base from V and 4 from J, leaving 6 bases between them. Germline V CDR1 and CDR2: SNHLY, FYNNEI. The CDR3 runs to 13 residues. The CDR3 loop is CASSEGGADTQYF. The CDR3 region has the DNA TGTGCCAGCAGTGAAGGGGGAGCAGATACGCAGTATTTT.

The chain carries TRBV7-8 and TRBJ2-1; 9 positions match TRBD2. The germline gives CDR1 SGHVS, CDR2 FQNEAQ. This CDR3 comprises 16 residues. Trimming removed 2 bases from V and 9 bases from J; junction bases left unmatched: 11. CDR3 sequence: CASSLTSVRGGGEQFF. CDR3 nucleotide sequence: TGTGCCAGCAGCTTAACTTCGGTGCGGGGGGGCGGTGAGCAGTTCTTC.

This chain connects TRBV18 to TRBJ1-2; a possible D gene is TRBD1 (5 bases). The CDR3 is made up of 13 amino acids. The germline V gene encodes CDR1 KGHSH and CDR2 LQKENI. V was cut by 4 bases and J by 8 bases, with 14 bases left in between. CDR3 sequence: CASSHDRLEGYTF. The CDR3 coding sequence is TGTGCCAGCTCACACGACAGACTAGAGGGCTACACCTTC.

The chain recombines TRBV9 with TRBJ1-3, with TRBD1 identical over 9 bases. J gave up 2 bases and V 1 base, and 4 bases lay outside the gene matches. Germline-derived CDR1 and CDR2 are SGDLS and YYNGEE. The CDR3 loop spans 16 amino acids. CDR3 in DNA: TGTGCCAGCAGCGTAAACAGGGGGCTTACTGGAAACACCATATATTTT. Protein sequence: CASSVNRGLTGNTIYF.

The V gene is TRBV19, the J gene TRBJ1-1; a possible D gene is TRBD1 (5 bases). The germline CDR1 and CDR2 sequences are LNHDA and SQIVND (reference sequence). The CDR3 contains 12 residues. Between the trimmed V and J ends, which lost 11 bases and 6 bases, there was a span of 16 bases. The CDR3 nucleotides are TGTGCCTCAAACGGGGGAATTCCTGAAGCTTTCTTT. It encodes CASNGGIPEAFF.

The chain recombines TRBV5-1 with TRBJ2-2; perhaps TRBD2 as D (5 bases). V was clipped by 2 bases and J by 0 bases, with 14 bases between them. This CDR3 region has 17 residues. Germline V lookup: CDR1 SGHRS, CDR2 YFSETQ. The CDR3 DNA sequence: TGCGCCAGCAGCTTCCTATCGGGAACAGCGAACACCGGGGAGCTGTTTTTT. Translating gives CASSFLSGTANTGELFF.

V usage is TRBV30 and J usage is TRBJ1-5, with D unclear. This CDR3 is 13 amino acids long. Per the germline V gene, CDR1 is GTSNPN and CDR2 is SVGIG (reference sequence). V shed 2 bases and J shed 7 bases, with 12 bases lying between them. CDR3 sequence: CAWSSGWEQPQHF. The CDR3 nucleotides are TGTGCCTGGAGTTCGGGGTGGGAGCAGCCCCAGCATTTT.

The V gene is TRBV19, the J gene TRBJ2-5; 9 nucleotides match TRBD2. The CDR3 spans 15 residues. From germline, CDR1 is LNHDA and CDR2 SQIVND (reference sequence). V dropped 5 bases and J dropped 5; count of bases not matched to a gene: 9. The CDR3 DNA sequence: TGTGCCAGTAGTCCTAGCGGGGCATTCCGGGAGACCCAGTACTTC. Protein sequence: CASSPSGAFRETQYF.

The gene calls are TRBV30 and TRBJ2-7; 10 bases fit TRBD2. Germline-derived CDR1 and CDR2 are GTSNPN and SVGIG (reference sequence). V dropped 3 bases and J dropped 4; count of bases not matched to a gene: 6. This CDR3 contains 14 residues. CDR3 nucleotides: TGTGCCTGGAGCCCTACTAGCGGGGCTTACGAGCAGTACTTC. It translates to CAWSPTSGAYEQYF.

This sequence joins TRBV27 and TRBJ1-5, with 7 bases lining up with TRBD1. In germline, CDR1 is MNHEY, CDR2 SMNVEV (reference sequence). The CDR3 has 17 amino acids. V trimming: 6 bases; J trimming: 1 base; junction bases outside the gene matches: 12. The CDR3 region is CASSLRQGRGSNQPQHF. CDR3 in DNA: TGTGCCAGCAGCCTGCGACAGGGCAGGGGGAGCAATCAGCCCCAGCATTTT.

V and J are TRBV14 and TRBJ2-1, with D hard to call. Trimming took off 5 bases at V and 0 bases at J, with 11 bases between the two ends. The CDR3 covers 15 residues. Germline-derived CDR1 and CDR2 are SGHDN and FVKESK. Written as DNA, the CDR3 is TGTGCCAGCAGCTGGGCCCTAAGCTCCTACAATGAGCAGTTCTTC. It is translated as CASSWALSSYNEQFF. Full variable domain (missing parts from reference TRBV14 and TRBJ2-1): EAGVTQFPSHSVIEKGQTVTLRCDPISGHDNLYWYRRVMGKEIKFLLHFVKESKQDESGMPNNRFLAERTGGTYSTLKVQPAELEDSGVYFCASSWALSSYNEQFFGPGTRLTVL.

The CDR3 region has the DNA TGCAGCGTTGAATCTAGCGGGGGGGCAGTAGATACGCAGTATTTT. It specifies CSVESSGGAVDTQYF. The chain combines TRBV29-1 with TRBJ2-3; 12 bases are shared with TRBD2. The CDR3 runs 15 residues. Germline V gene sequence: CDR1 SQVTM, CDR2 ANQGSEA. Trimming at V came to 2 bases and at J to 5 bases, leaving 5 bases not matched to a gene.

The chain recombines TRBV15 with TRBJ1-2; 9 bases map to TRBD1. V was pared by 4 bases and J by 7 bases, with 10 bases of the junction left unmatched. The CDR3 totals 15 residues. Germline CDR1 is LNHNV and CDR2 is YYDKDF (reference sequence). For the CDR3, the DNA is TGTGCCACCAGCATCGGGGGGAACAGGGGGCCTGGCTACACCTTC. This gives the protein CATSIGGNRGPGYTF.

The rearrangement links TRBV10-3 to TRBJ1-2; D gene uncertain. Germline CDR1 reads ENHRY; CDR2 reads SYGVKD. V lost 0 bases, J lost 7 bases, and 6 bases lay in between. The CDR3 runs to 12 residues. The CDR3 bases are TGTGCCATCAGTGAGTCGATTAGTGGCTACACCTTC. This translates into CAISESISGYTF.

The V call is TRBV27, the J call TRBJ2-3, with TRBD1 matching 7 bases. The V segment lost 5 bases and the J segment 4 bases; nucleotides outside the gene matches: 9. This CDR3 region has 15 residues. In germline, CDR1 is MNHEY, CDR2 SMNVEV (reference sequence). The CDR3 protein is CASSQWNRGADTQYF. DNA for the CDR3: TGTGCCAGCAGTCAATGGAACAGGGGCGCAGATACGCAGTATTTT.

The chain recombines TRBV11-2 with TRBJ2-3; the D gene is possibly TRBD2 (5 bases). Trimming took 6 bases from V and 2 from J, leaving 15 bases between them. Germline CDR1 SGHAT, CDR2 FQNNGV. CDR3 size: 15 residues. CDR3 in amino acids: CASRKAVVLTDTQYF. The CDR3 DNA is TGTGCCAGCAGGAAAGCGGTGGTTCTCACAGATACGCAGTATTTT. The variable domain in full, completed from reference TRBV11-2 and TRBJ2-3, reads EAGVAQSPRYKIIEKRQSVAFWCNPISGHATLYWYQQILGQGPKLLIQFQNNGVVDDSQLPKDRFSAERLKGVDSTLKIQPAKLEDSAVYLCASRKAVVLTDTQYFGPGTRLTVL.

A few counts support this clone. The J gene is TRBJ1-5, the V gene TRBV12-3 or TRBV12-4; D is unresolved. The CDR3 is made up of 13 amino acids. With 6 bases removed from V and 7 bases from J, the gap between germline ends came to 13 bases. CDR3 sequence: CASSLGEVQPQHF. CDR3 nucleotide sequence: TGTGCCAGCAGCCTCGGCGAGGTGCAGCCCCAGCATTTT.

In this sample, this clone turned up a few times. This chain joins TRBV30 and TRBJ1-2, with TRBD1 matching 7 bases. The germline V gene encodes CDR1 GTSNPN and CDR2 SVGIG (reference sequence). CDR3 size: 15 residues. V lost 0 bases, J lost 3 bases, and 7 bases stayed unmatched. CDR3 DNA: TGTGCCTGGAGTGTAACAAGAGGGGGCTACTATGGCTACACCTTC. Amino acids: CAWSVTRGGYYGYTF.